The present T cell receptor beta chain was sequenced within a study of blood T cell repertoires in COVID-19. The overall study: The United States, Italy and Spain supplied acute and convalescent COVID-19 samples. PBMCs, B-cell-depleted T cells, or T cells were the source of the cDNA or gDNA that made up the material.

This CDR3 is built from 13 residues. Germline assignment: CDR1 LNHDA and CDR2 SQIVND (reference sequence). Trimming cost V 4 bases and J 4 bases, with 10 bases left between them. In the original processing: By means of reference gene primer amplification, nucleated cell counts were estimated. Profiling relied on immunoSEQ multiplex PCR, and the TCRdb table lists in-frame clones only, not all of them. The V and J calls and clone size were taken over from that table, and D and trimming were inferred from the DNA. The sample includes roughly 180,000 clones, 76% of them seen just once. This clonotype originated in a woman in her 50s with active or convalescent COVID-19. The chain couples TRBV19 to TRBJ1-1, with D perhaps TRBD1 (5 bases). Material for sequencing was peripheral blood. Here the CDR3 reads CASSNTQGTEAFF. Here the CDR3 DNA reads TGTGCCAGTAGTAACACTCAGGGCACTGAAGCTTTCTTT.